These 32 T cell receptor beta chains originate from one sample sequenced in a study of Ad26.COV2.S vaccination and SARS-CoV-2 variants. The treatment was: approximately 18 received Ad26.COV2.S at low or high dose, single or two shots; 5 received placebo; per-sample allocation not given. Repertoires come from day 63 after the first vaccine or placebo injection. Clones were read by immunoSEQ multiplex PCR, and TCRdb kept only the in-frame ones, dropping some. The sample yields around 250,000 clones, roughly 89% seen once. Specimen: peripheral blood, collected in a trial of Ad26.COV2.S vaccine versus placebo. These receptors were collected from a person between 18 and 59 years old who received the Ad26.COV2.S COVID-19 vaccine or a placebo.

The gene calls are TRBV5-4 and TRBJ2-5; TRBD1 agrees at 8 bases. CDR1 and CDR2 (germline): SGHNT, YYREEE (reference sequence). The CDR3 is 14 amino acids. V was pared by 3 bases and J by 2 bases, with 3 bases of the junction left unmatched. The CDR3, as DNA: TGTGCCAGCAGCTCCGGACAGGGACAAGAGACCCAGTACTTC. Translation: CASSSGQGQETQYF.

The chain carries TRBV7-2 and TRBJ1-5; no firm D call. Looked up from germline, CDR1 is SGHTA and CDR2 is FQGNSA. The CDR3 runs to 13 residues. Trimming left V 4 bases short and J 7 bases short, with 11 bases between. The CDR3 sequence is CASSSSLGQPQHF. In DNA, the CDR3 is TGTGCCAGCAGCTCCTCTTTGGGGCAGCCCCAGCATTTT.

The chain recombines TRBV20-1 with TRBJ1-3, with D hard to call. Germline values: CDR1 DFQATT, CDR2 SNEGSKA (reference sequence). V gave up 3 bases and J gave up 0 bases, with 12 bases separating them. The CDR3 consists of 15 residues. CDR3 bases: TGCAGTGCTAGTGGCGGCCAAGACTCTGGAAACACCATATATTTT. Translation gives CSASGGQDSGNTIYF.

J is TRBJ1-4 and V is TRBV6-1; 11 bases line up with TRBD1. The CDR3 sequence is 18 residues long. Unmatched junction bases numbered 9, after V lost 1 base and J lost 5 bases. CDR1 is MNHNS, CDR2 SASEGT, per germline. The CDR3 DNA reads TGTGCCAGCAGTGAAGTATTATCGGACAGGGGGCGGAATGAAAAACTGTTTTTT. This gives the protein CASSEVLSDRGRNEKLFF.

The chain uses TRBV3-1 (or the pseudogene TRBV3-2) and TRBJ1-3; D might be TRBD1 (6 bases). The CDR3 has 16 residues. V was pared by 2 bases and J by 2 bases, with 13 bases between. Germline loops: CDR1 LGHDT, CDR2 YNNKEL (reference sequence). The CDR3 loop reads CASSQLQGVTGNTIYF. The DNA for the CDR3 is TGTGCCAGCAGCCAACTACAGGGTGTTACTGGAAACACCATATATTTT.

This chain's CDR3 is CASSWDRGLGYTF. The CDR3 nucleotides read TGTGCCAGCAGCTGGGACAGGGGGTTAGGCTACACCTTC. The chain recombines TRBV5-6 with TRBJ1-2; 11 nucleotides agree with TRBD1. This CDR3 comprises 13 residues. Unmatched junction bases numbered 3, after V lost 3 bases and J lost 8 bases. CDR1 SGHDT and CDR2 YYEEEE come from the germline V gene.

The chain joins TRBV5-8 to TRBJ2-6, with D perhaps given as TRBD1 or TRBD2 (5 bases each). Germline V CDR1 and CDR2: SGHTS, YDEGEE. The CDR3 extends over 16 amino acids. Trimming stripped 4 bases from V and 5 bases from J, with 16 bases between. CDR3 bases: TGTGCCAGCAGCGCCGGGACCGTAATCTGGGCCAACGTCCTGACTTTC. It translates to CASSAGTVIWANVLTF.

The chain has TRBV18 and TRBJ1-4; D gene unclear. CDR3 length: 15 amino acids. The germline V gene encodes CDR1 KGHSH and CDR2 LQKENI. V lost 1 base to trimming and J lost 0 bases, with 6 bases between them. CDR3 nucleotide sequence: TGTGCCAGCTCACCACTTGGCTCAACTAATGAAAAACTGTTTTTT. Protein product: CASSPLGSTNEKLFF.

The chain recombines TRBV6-5 with TRBJ2-1; 8 positions match TRBD1. Trimming at V came to 6 bases and at J to 2 bases, leaving 3 bases not matched to a gene. This CDR3 has 14 amino acids. Germline lookup yields CDR1 MNHEY and CDR2 SVGAGI. In nucleotides, the CDR3 is TGTGCCAGCAGGGACAGGGCCACCTACAATGAGCAGTTCTTC. Translating gives CASRDRATYNEQFF.

J is TRBJ2-7 and V is TRBV4-1; D possibly corresponds to TRBD1 (5 bases). The V and J ends lost 0 bases and 3 bases respectively, with 15 bases between them. The germline gives CDR1 MGHRA, CDR2 YSYEKL. The length of the CDR3 is 16 residues. The DNA for the CDR3 is TGCGCCAGCAGCCAAGAGGCCCGGGTAGGGGTCTACGAGCAGTACTTC. Translated: CASSQEARVGVYEQYF.

The chain joins TRBV7-9 to TRBJ2-7; 9 nucleotides match TRBD2. The CDR3 has 14 amino acids. J lost 2 bases, V lost 5 bases, and 4 bases had no gene match. Germline lookup yields CDR1 SEHNR and CDR2 FQNEAQ (reference sequence). CDR3 amino acids: CASSVTSGTYEQYF. The CDR3 DNA reads as TGTGCCAGCAGCGTGACTAGCGGAACCTACGAGCAGTACTTC.

This clone was seen a handful of times. The chain is built from TRBV9 and TRBJ1-1, with TRBD1 matching over 8 bases. Germline loops: CDR1 SGDLS, CDR2 YYNGEE. CDR3 length: 15 residues. The V segment lost 0 bases and the J segment 1 base; nucleotides outside the gene matches: 2. CDR3 in DNA: TGTGCCAGCAGCGTAGGGACAGGGACGAACACTGAAGCTTTCTTT. This codes for CASSVGTGTNTEAFF.

The sample holds one count of this clone. The chain has TRBV19 and TRBJ1-2; TRBD1 is a possible D gene (6 bases). Trimming took 7 bases from V and 4 from J, leaving 13 bases between them. CDR3 length: 13 residues. Germline assignment: CDR1 LNHDA and CDR2 SQIVND (reference sequence). CDR3: CASNYQGTYGYTF. As DNA, the CDR3 is TGTGCCAGTAATTATCAGGGGACCTATGGCTACACCTTC.

The chain employs TRBV9 and TRBJ1-5, with D hard to call. The V and J ends lost 4 bases and 4 bases respectively, with 9 bases between them. Germline assignment: CDR1 SGDLS and CDR2 YYNGEE. The CDR3 runs to 13 residues. CDR3 amino acids: CASSSVGNQPQHF. The DNA for the CDR3 is TGTGCCAGCAGCTCAGTAGGGAATCAGCCCCAGCATTTT. Supplemented by reference TRBV9 and TRBJ1-5, the full variable domain reads DSGVTQTPKHLITATGQRVTLRCSPRSGDLSVYWYQQSLDQGLQFLIQYYNGEERAKGNILERFSAQQFPDLHSELNLSSLELGDSALYFCASSSVGNQPQHFGDGTRLSIL.

The genes are TRBV2 and TRBJ1-5, with TRBD1 matching over 9 bases. This CDR3 is 11 amino acids long. V trimming: 6 bases; J trimming: 12 bases; junction bases outside the gene matches: 3. Germline V gene sequence: CDR1 SNHLY, CDR2 FYNNEI. CDR3 DNA sequence: TGTGCCAGCAGACAGGGGGCAATCCAGCATTTT. Residues: CASRQGAIQHF.

There are a few counts of this clone. The chain carries TRBV6-5 and TRBJ1-3; D unresolved. Germline V gives CDR1 MNHEY, CDR2 SVGAGI. Trimming removed 7 bases at V and 0 bases at J, with 7 bases between. The CDR3 spans 13 residues. The CDR3 sequence is CASKQDSGNTIYF. In DNA, the CDR3 is TGTGCCAGCAAGCAGGACTCTGGAAACACCATATATTTT.

The J gene is TRBJ2-3, the V gene TRBV7-9; 14 positions match TRBD2. Trimming cost V 5 bases and J 11 bases; bases outside gene matches: 15. CDR1 is SEHNR and CDR2 is FQNEAQ in the germline V gene (reference sequence). This CDR3 has 17 amino acids. CDR3 DNA: TGTGCCAGCAGCACCCCCGGGACTAGCGGGGGCAGAGGGGGGCAGTATTTT. This gives the protein CASSTPGTSGGRGGQYF.

V is TRBV7-2 and J is TRBJ2-5; 9 bases agree with TRBD2. The V gene's germline CDR1 is SGHTA and CDR2 FQGNSA. This CDR3 contains 14 residues. With 6 bases clipped from V and 4 bases from J, the junction kept 6 bases outside the gene matches. DNA for the CDR3: TGTGCCAGCAGTCTAGCGGGGTCCTTAGAGACCCAGTACTTC. Amino acids: CASSLAGSLETQYF.

The chain is built from TRBV19 and TRBJ1-1; D not certain. The length of the CDR3 is 13 residues. Trimming cost V 1 base and J 1 base, with 4 bases left between them. Germline lookup yields CDR1 LNHDA and CDR2 SQIVND (reference sequence). CDR3 bases: TGTGCCAGTAGTATAGGCACGAACACTGAAGCTTTCTTT. Translation: CASSIGTNTEAFF. The full variable domain, in which reference TRBV19 and TRBJ1-1 provide the parts outside the CDR3, is DGGITQSPKYLFRKEGQNVTLSCEQNLNHDAMYWYRQDPGQGLRLIYYSQIVNDFQKGDIAEGYSVSREKKESFPLTVTSAQKNPTAFYLCASSIGTNTEAFFGQGTRLTVV.

This chain joins TRBV9 and TRBJ2-1, with a possible D match to TRBD2 (5 bases). Germline V gene lookup returns CDR1 SGDLS and CDR2 YYNGEE. The CDR3 is made up of 14 amino acids. The V gene lost 7 bases and the J gene lost 4 bases, with 15 bases spanning the gap. Here the CDR3 DNA reads TGTGCCAGCTGCCGGGAACCAGATTACAATGAGCAGTTCTTC. Amino acids: CASCREPDYNEQFF.

The genes are TRBV14 and TRBJ2-2, with 7 nucleotides matching TRBD1. The CDR3 loop spans 15 amino acids. V was pared by 5 bases and J by 2 bases, with 5 bases of the junction left unmatched. Germline values: CDR1 SGHDN, CDR2 FVKESK. CDR3 in DNA: TGTGCCAGCAGCGTACAGGGGTTAAACACCGGGGAGCTGTTTTTT. Amino acids: CASSVQGLNTGELFF.

The CDR3, as DNA: TGTGCCAGCAGCCAAGAAACAGGGTCCTATGGCTACACCTTC. Its protein product is CASSQETGSYGYTF. The gene calls are TRBV4-2 and TRBJ1-2, with D maybe TRBD1 (6 bases). Germline-derived CDR1 and CDR2 are LGHNA and YNFKEQ. Trimming removed 0 bases at V and 4 bases at J, with 9 bases between. The CDR3 spans 14 residues.

The chain joins TRBV19 to TRBJ2-7; D is ambiguous. This CDR3 region has 15 residues. V lost 5 bases, J lost 5 bases, and 19 bases lay in between. CDR1 is LNHDA, CDR2 SQIVND, per germline (reference sequence). The CDR3 reads CASSLRLAASDEQYV. The DNA for the CDR3 is TGTGCCAGTAGTCTCCGACTCGCGGCCAGCGACGAGCAGTACGTC.

This clone has a single count. The rearrangement uses TRBV19 and TRBJ2-7, with 11 positions matching TRBD1. CDR1 and CDR2 (germline): LNHDA, SQIVND (reference sequence). Trimming at V came to 2 bases and at J to 6 bases, leaving 3 bases not matched to a gene. CDR3 length equals 14 residues. The CDR3 nucleotides are TGTGCCAGTAGTATAAAGGACAGGGGGCCCGAGCAGTACTTC. Residues: CASSIKDRGPEQYF.

The chain combines TRBV4-1 with TRBJ2-7, with D perhaps TRBD1 (5 bases). Between the trimmed V and J ends, which lost 0 bases and 6 bases, there was a span of 12 bases. The CDR3 runs 14 residues. Germline V gives CDR1 MGHRA, CDR2 YSYEKL. This CDR3 is CASSQDQGRSEQYF. CDR3 bases: TGCGCCAGCAGCCAAGACCAGGGTAGGAGCGAGCAGTACTTC.

The chain employs TRBV6-5 and TRBJ1-2, with 8 bases fitting TRBD1. V lost 6 bases and J lost 5; bases outside the gene matches: 11. The CDR3 totals 15 residues. Germline V gene sequence: CDR1 MNHEY, CDR2 SVGAGI. The CDR3 sequence is CASRRTGGRGYGYTF. CDR3 DNA: TGTGCCAGCAGGCGTACAGGGGGGCGCGGGTATGGCTACACCTTC.

This clone was seen once. The V and J genes are TRBV5-1 and TRBJ2-2; no definite D call. This CDR3 comprises 14 residues. V was clipped by 2 bases and J by 10 bases, with 15 bases between them. Germline lookup yields CDR1 SGHRS and CDR2 YFSETQ. In DNA, the CDR3 is TGCGCCAGCAGCTTCGAGATCCGGTCCCCGGAGCTGTTTTTT. Its translation is CASSFEIRSPELFF.

The table lists this clone with a count of one. The chain employs TRBV15 and TRBJ2-3; 7 positions match TRBD1. J lost 5 bases, V lost 5 bases, and 13 bases had no gene match. The CDR3 has 16 residues. Germline V gene lookup returns CDR1 LNHNV and CDR2 YYDKDF (reference sequence). CDR3 protein: CATSAPRGGKRDTQYF. In DNA, the CDR3 is TGTGCCACCAGCGCTCCCCGAGGGGGCAAAAGAGATACGCAGTATTTT.

This clone has just one count. The rearrangement uses TRBV7-2 and TRBJ2-2, with 8 bases aligning to TRBD1. This CDR3 contains 15 residues. Trimming removed 6 bases from V and 6 bases from J; junction bases left unmatched: 9. CDR1 SGHTA and CDR2 FQGNSA come from the germline V gene. The CDR3 sequence: CASRYRTGLAGELFF. CDR3 nucleotides: TGTGCCAGCAGATACCGGACAGGGCTCGCCGGGGAGCTGTTTTTT.

The gene calls are TRBV2 and TRBJ1-2, with no clear D. Germline V lookup: CDR1 SNHLY, CDR2 FYNNEI. CDR3 length equals 14 residues. Trimming stripped 6 bases from V and 1 base from J, with 12 bases between. CDR3 bases: TGTGCCAGCAGCGCCCGGTCGGGTAACTATGGCTACACCTTC. Translation: CASSARSGNYGYTF.

The V call is TRBV3-1 (or the pseudogene TRBV3-2), the J call TRBJ2-7; no clear D. The CDR3 runs 12 residues. V dropped 4 bases and J dropped 3 bases, with 7 bases sitting between them. Per the germline V gene, CDR1 is LGHDT and CDR2 is YNNKEL (reference sequence). CDR3 bases: TGTGCCAGCAGCCGTGAGAACTACGAGCAGTACTTC. Translation gives CASSRENYEQYF.

The chain joins TRBV3-1 (or the pseudogene TRBV3-2) to TRBJ2-5, with 7 bases that match TRBD1. The germline CDR1 and CDR2 sequences are LGHDT and YNNKEL (reference sequence). The junction had 3 bases not matched to a gene; V was cut back by 6 bases and J by 2 bases. The CDR3 has 13 amino acids. The CDR3 coding sequence is TGTGCCAGCAGTAACAGGGGTCAAGAGACCCAGTACTTC. This codes for CASSNRGQETQYF.